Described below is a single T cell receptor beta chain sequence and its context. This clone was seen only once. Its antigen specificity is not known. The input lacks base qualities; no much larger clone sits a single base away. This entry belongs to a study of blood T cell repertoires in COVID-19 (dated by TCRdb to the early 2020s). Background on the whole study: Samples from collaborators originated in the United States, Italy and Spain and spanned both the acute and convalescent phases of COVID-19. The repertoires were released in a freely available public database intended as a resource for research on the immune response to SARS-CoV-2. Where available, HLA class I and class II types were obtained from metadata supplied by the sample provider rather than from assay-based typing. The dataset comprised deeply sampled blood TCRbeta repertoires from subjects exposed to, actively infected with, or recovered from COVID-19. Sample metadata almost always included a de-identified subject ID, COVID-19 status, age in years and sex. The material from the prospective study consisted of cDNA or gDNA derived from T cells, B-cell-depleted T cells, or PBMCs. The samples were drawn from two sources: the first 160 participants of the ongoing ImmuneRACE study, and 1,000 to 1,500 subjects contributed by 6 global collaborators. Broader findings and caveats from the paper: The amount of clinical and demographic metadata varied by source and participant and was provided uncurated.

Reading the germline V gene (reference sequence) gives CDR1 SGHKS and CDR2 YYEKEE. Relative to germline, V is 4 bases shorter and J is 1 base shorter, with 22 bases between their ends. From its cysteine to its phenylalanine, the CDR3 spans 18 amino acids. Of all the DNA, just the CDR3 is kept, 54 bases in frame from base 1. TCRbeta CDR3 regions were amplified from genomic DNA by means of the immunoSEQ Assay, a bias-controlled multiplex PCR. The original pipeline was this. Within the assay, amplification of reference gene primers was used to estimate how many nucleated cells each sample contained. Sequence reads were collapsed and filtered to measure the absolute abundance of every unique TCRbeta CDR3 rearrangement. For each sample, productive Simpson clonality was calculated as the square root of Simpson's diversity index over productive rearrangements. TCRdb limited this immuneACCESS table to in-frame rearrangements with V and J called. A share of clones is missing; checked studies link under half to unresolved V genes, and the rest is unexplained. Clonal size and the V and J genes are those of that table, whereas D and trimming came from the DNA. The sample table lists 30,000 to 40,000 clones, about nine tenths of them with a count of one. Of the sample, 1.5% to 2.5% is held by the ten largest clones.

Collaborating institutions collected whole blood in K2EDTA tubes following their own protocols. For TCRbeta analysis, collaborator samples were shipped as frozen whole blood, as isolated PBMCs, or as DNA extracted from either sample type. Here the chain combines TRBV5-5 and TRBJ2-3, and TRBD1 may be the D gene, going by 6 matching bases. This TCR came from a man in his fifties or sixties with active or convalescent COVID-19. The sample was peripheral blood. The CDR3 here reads CASSRRQVLTWGTDTQYF. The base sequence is TGTGCCAGCAGCAGAAGACAGGTCCTAACGTGGGGCACAGATACGCAGTATTTT.